A selection of T cell receptor beta chains follows, all from one sample in a study of cytomegalovirus exposure and HLA in healthy donors. Assay: immunoSEQ multiplex PCR; the TCRdb copy retains only in-frame clones and omits some. The table has approximately 140,000 clones, 70% to 80% seen once. Sequencing was done on a sample of PBMCs. These receptor sequences come from a man aged 40-50 years in good health and CMV-seropositive. The CDR3 runs from the conserved cysteine through the conserved F or W. A D gene is named only where the DNA matches it firmly. Size tells how often a clone was seen (once, few, many) or the class of an expanded clone, and some rows leave it out.

D gene	clone size	J gene	V gene	CDR3 protein	CDR3 DNA
-	-	TRBJ2-1	TRBV6-1	CASSEGRRGNEQFF	TGTGCCAGCAGTGAGGGTAGGAGGGGCAATGAGCAGTTCTTC
TRBD1	once	TRBJ2-2	TRBV5-8	CASSSAPRDRGDTGELFF	TGTGCCAGCAGCTCGGCACCTAGGGACAGGGGTGACACCGGGGAGCTGTTTTTT
TRBD1	-	TRBJ2-7	TRBV5-1	CASSLGQGGEQYF	TGCGCCAGCAGCTTAGGACAGGGGGGCGAGCAGTACTTC
-	-	TRBJ2-7	TRBV28	CATERTDGLGQYF	TGTGCCACCGAACGGACAGACGGCCTGGGGCAGTACTTC
TRBD1	-	TRBJ2-5	TRBV5-1	CASSAPGTGGPSGLETQYF	TGCGCCAGCAGCGCCCCCGGGACAGGGGGGCCTTCGGGTCTAGAGACCCAGTACTTC
-	-	TRBJ2-5	TRBV7-3	CASSLKGDYGETQYF	TGTGCCAGCAGCTTAAAGGGCGACTATGGAGAGACCCAGTACTTC
TRBD2	-	TRBJ2-5	TRBV25-1	CASSEYESGREETQYF	TGTGCCAGCAGTGAATATGAGAGCGGGAGGGAAGAGACCCAGTACTTC
TRBD1	-	TRBJ2-7	TRBV9	CASSLQGSPYEQYF	TGTGCCAGCAGCCTACAGGGGTCACCCTACGAGCAGTACTTC
-	-	TRBJ2-7	TRBV5-1	CASSFGKGGDYEQYF	TGCGCCAGCAGCTTCGGCAAGGGCGGGGACTACGAGCAGTACTTC
-	-	TRBJ2-2	TRBV5-5	CASSPTGNTGELFF	TGTGCCAGCAGCCCGACAGGGAACACCGGGGAGCTGTTTTTT
TRBD2	few	TRBJ2-2	TRBV30	CAWEGLAGAGELFF	TGTGCCTGGGAGGGCCTAGCGGGAGCCGGGGAGCTGTTTTTT
TRBD1	-	TRBJ2-1	TRBV11-1	CASSYDRVVNEQFF	TGTGCCAGCAGCTATGACAGGGTAGTAAATGAGCAGTTCTTC
-	-	TRBJ2-7	TRBV7-7	CASSLGPGASAEQYF	TGTGCCAGCAGCTTAGGTCCGGGAGCTAGTGCCGAGCAGTACTTC
TRBD1	-	TRBJ2-7	TRBV5-6	CASSPANRDSAEQYF	TGTGCCAGCAGCCCAGCGAACCGGGACAGCGCCGAGCAGTACTTC
TRBD2	-	TRBJ2-1	TRBV6-5	CASGAGGVSEQFF	TGTGCCAGCGGTGCGGGAGGGGTCAGTGAGCAGTTCTTC
TRBD1	-	TRBJ1-6	TRBV2	CASYGQGGNSPLHF	TGTGCCAGCTACGGACAGGGAGGGAATTCACCCCTCCACTTT